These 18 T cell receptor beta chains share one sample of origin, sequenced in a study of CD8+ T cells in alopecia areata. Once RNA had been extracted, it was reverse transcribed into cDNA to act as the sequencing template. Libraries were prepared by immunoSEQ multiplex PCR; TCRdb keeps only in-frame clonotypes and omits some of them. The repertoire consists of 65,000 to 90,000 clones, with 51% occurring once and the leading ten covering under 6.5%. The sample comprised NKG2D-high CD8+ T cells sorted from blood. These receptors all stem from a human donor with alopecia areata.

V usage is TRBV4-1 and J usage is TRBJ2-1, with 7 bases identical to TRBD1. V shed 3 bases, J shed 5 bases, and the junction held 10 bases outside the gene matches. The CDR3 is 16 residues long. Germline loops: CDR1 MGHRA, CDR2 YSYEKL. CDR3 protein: CASSQVTGDPDNEQFF. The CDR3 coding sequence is TGCGCCAGCAGCCAGGTAACAGGGGATCCTGACAATGAGCAGTTCTTC.

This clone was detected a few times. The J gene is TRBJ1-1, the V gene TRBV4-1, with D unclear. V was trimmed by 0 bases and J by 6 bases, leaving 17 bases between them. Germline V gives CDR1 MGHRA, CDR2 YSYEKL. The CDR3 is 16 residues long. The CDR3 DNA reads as TGCGCCAGCAGCCAAGACCCCCCCGAAGGATTGCCTGAAGCTTTCTTT. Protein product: CASSQDPPEGLPEAFF.

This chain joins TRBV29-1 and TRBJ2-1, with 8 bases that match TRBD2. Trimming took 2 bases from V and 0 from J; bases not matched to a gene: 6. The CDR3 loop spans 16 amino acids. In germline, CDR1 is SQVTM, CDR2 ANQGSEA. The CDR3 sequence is CSVEIAGNPSYNEQFF. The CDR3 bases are TGCAGCGTTGAAATAGCGGGGAACCCCTCCTACAATGAGCAGTTCTTC.

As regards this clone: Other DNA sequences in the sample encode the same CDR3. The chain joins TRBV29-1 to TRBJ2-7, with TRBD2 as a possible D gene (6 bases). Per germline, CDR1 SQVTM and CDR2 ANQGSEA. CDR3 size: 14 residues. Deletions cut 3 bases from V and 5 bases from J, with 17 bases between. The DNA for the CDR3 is TGCAGCGTTGAGGACCGGGAGAAGCCGCACGAGCAGTACTTC. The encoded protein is CSVEDREKPHEQYF.

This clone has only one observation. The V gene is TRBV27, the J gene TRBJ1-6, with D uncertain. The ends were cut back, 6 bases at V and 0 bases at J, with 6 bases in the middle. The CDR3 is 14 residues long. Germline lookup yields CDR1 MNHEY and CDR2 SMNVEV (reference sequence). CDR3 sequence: CASRESSYNSPLHF. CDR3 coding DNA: TGTGCCAGCAGAGAGAGCTCCTATAATTCACCCCTCCACTTT.

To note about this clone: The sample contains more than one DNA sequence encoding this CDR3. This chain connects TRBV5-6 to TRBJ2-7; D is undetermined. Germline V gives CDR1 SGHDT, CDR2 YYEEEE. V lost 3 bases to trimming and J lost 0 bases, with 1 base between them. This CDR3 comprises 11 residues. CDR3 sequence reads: CASSYSYEQYF. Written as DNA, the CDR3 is TGTGCCAGCAGCTACTCCTACGAGCAGTACTTC.

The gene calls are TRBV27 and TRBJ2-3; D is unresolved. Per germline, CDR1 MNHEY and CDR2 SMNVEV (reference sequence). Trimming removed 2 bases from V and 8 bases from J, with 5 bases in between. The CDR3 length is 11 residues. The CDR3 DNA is TGTGCCAGCAGTTTACTGGGTACGCAGTATTTT. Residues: CASSLLGTQYF.

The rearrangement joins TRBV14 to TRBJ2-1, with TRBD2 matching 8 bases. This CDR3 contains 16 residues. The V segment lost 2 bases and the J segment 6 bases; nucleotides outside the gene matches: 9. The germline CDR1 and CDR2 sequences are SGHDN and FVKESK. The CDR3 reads CASSQLTGGLGNEQFF. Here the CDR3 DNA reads TGTGCCAGCAGCCAATTGACGGGGGGGCTAGGCAATGAGCAGTTCTTC.

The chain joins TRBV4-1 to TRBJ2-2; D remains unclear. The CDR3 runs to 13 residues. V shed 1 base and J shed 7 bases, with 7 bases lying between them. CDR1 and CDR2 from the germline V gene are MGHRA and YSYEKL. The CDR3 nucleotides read TGCGCCAGCAGCCAAGGGGGTGGCGGGGAGCTGTTTTTT. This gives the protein CASSQGGGGELFF.

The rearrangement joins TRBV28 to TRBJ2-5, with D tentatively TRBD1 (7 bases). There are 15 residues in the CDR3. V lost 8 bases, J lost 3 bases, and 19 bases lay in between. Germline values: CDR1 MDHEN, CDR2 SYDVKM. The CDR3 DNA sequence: TGTGCCAGCCTAAGACAGGGCGGGGTGGAAGAGACCCAGTACTTC. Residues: CASLRQGGVEETQYF.

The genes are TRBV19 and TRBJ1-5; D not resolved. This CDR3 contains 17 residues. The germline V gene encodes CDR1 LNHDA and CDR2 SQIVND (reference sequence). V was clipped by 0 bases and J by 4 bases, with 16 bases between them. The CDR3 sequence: CASSIDPAGGPNQPQHF. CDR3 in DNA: TGTGCCAGTAGTATAGACCCCGCGGGCGGACCTAATCAGCCCCAGCATTTT.

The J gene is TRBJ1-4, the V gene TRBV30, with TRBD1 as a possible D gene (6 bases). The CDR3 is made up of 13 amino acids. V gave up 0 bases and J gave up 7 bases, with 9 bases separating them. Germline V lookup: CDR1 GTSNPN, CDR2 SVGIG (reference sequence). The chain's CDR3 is CAWSVQDSEKLFF. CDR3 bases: TGTGCCTGGAGTGTACAGGACAGTGAAAAACTGTTTTTT.

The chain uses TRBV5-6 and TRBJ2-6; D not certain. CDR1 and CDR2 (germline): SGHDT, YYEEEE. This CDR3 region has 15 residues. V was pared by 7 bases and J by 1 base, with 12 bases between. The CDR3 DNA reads TGTGCCAGCTCCCATGGGATATCTGGGGCCAACGTCCTGACTTTC. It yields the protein CASSHGISGANVLTF.

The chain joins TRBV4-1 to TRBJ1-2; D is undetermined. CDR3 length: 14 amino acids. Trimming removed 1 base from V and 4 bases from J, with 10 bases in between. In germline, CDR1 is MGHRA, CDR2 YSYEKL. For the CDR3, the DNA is TGCGCCAGCAGCCAAGTGGGTGGGTCCTATGGCTACACCTTC. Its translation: CASSQVGGSYGYTF.

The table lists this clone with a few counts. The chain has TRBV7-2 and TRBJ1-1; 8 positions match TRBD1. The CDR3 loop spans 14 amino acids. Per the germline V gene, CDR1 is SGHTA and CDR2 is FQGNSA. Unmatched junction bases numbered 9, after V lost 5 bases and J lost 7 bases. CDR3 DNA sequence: TGTGCCAGCAGCCACACCACAGGGGGTTATGAAGCTTTCTTT. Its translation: CASSHTTGGYEAFF. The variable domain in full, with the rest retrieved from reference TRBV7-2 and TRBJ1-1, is GAGVSQSPSNKVTEKGKDVELRCDPISGHTALYWYRQSLGQGLEFLIYFQGNSAPDKSGLPSDRFSAERTGGSVSTLTIQRTQQEDSAVYLCASSHTTGGYEAFFGQGTRLTVV.

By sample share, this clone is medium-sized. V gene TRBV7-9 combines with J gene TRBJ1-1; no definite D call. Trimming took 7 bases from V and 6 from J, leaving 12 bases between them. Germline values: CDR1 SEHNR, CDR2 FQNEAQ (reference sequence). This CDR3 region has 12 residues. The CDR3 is CASKDDVAEAFF. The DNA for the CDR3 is TGTGCCAGCAAGGACGATGTTGCTGAAGCTTTCTTT.

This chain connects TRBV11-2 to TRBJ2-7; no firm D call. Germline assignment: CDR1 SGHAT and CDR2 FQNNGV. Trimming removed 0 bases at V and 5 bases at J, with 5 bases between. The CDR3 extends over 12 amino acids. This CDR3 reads CASSLDRDEQYF. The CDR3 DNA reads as TGTGCCAGCAGCTTAGATCGCGACGAGCAGTACTTC.

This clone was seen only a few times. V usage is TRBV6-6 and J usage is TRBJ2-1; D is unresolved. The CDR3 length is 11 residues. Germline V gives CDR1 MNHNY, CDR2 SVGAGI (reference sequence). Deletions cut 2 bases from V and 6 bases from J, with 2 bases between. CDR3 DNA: TGTGCCAGCAGTTACGCCAATGAGCAGTTCTTC. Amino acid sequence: CASSYANEQFF.